The entry below describes one T cell receptor (beta chain). Its target is unknown. The sample belongs to a study of shared clonotypes between healthy human individuals. Broader study findings: Clonotypes which were not shared had lower generation probabilities than clonotypes that all four donors shared. An expected dependence of interdonor clonotype sharing on sequencing depth was noted.

The repertoire was sequenced with immunoSEQ multiplex PCR; TCRdb's copy has only in-frame clones and lacks some. Among about 2 million clones listed, 90% to 95% were seen once. This CDR3 is built from 13 residues. The split of CD4+ cells yielded CD45RA+ naive and CD45RA-negative memory subsets. The sequence was collected from a man between 18 and 35 years old in good health. The chain couples TRBV21-1 to TRBJ2-1; the table's D call of TRBD2 was not tested on the DNA. TRBV21-1 is deemed a pseudogene. The sequenced sample consisted of naive CD4+ T cells sorted from blood. Subset described: CD45RA+ positively selected. DNA for the CDR3: TGTGCCAGCAGCAAACAGACCGGGAATGAGCAGTTCTTC. Translated, it gives CASSKQTGNEQFF.